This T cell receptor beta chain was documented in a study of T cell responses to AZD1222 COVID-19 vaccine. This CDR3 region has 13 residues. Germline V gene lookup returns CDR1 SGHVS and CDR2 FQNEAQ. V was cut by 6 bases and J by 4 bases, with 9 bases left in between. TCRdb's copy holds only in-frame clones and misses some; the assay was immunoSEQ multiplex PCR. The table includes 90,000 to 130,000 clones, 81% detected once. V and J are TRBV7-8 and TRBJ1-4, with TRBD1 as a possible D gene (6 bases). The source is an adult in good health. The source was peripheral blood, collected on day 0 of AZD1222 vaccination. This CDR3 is CASRRTVNEKLFF. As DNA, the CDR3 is TGTGCCAGCAGGAGGACAGTTAATGAAAAACTGTTTTTT.